The clone carrying this T cell receptor (beta chain) has at least ten counts. Its antigen is undetermined. The lymph nodes were axillary draining lymph nodes from breast cancer patients. MiXCR, applied by TCRdb to the multiplex PCR reads, yields one record per CDR3 protein. The repertoire holds a few hundred thousand distinct CDR3 sequences, with less than 35% as singletons. The sample comes from a study of breast tumors, draining lymph nodes, adjacent tissues. Study results and caveats: Tumors had less TCR diversity than lymph nodes, more than nontumor tissue. The data were judged consistent with most tumor T cells coming from lymph node and expanding in tumor.

CDR3 length: 15 amino acids. V was clipped by 2 bases and J by 8 bases; unmatched bases: 9. Germline CDR1 LGHDT, CDR2 YNNKEL (reference sequence). Input material: axillary lymph node tissue. This receptor was taken from a female donor with breast cancer. Some clones in this sample may be carry-over from other donors' samples. This chain joins TRBV3-1 and TRBJ1-2, with 9 bases that match TRBD1. CDR3 region: CASSQPFLDRGGYTF. The CDR3 DNA is TGTGCCAGCAGCCAACCGTTTTTGGACAGGGGCGGCTACACCTTC.